The 12 T cell receptor beta chains listed next were all sequenced from one sample in a study of T cell responses to AZD1222 COVID-19 vaccine. Clones were sequenced by immunoSEQ multiplex PCR, and TCRdb holds only the in-frame ones, with some missing. The sample carries about 72,000 clones, around 86% recorded once. The material sequenced was peripheral blood, taken on day 0 of AZD1222 vaccination. All receptors derive from an adult in good health.

This sequence joins TRBV28 and TRBJ1-3; 7 positions agree with TRBD1. Germline V gene lookup returns CDR1 MDHEN and CDR2 SYDVKM. J gave up 0 bases and V 9 bases, and 8 bases lay outside the gene matches. This CDR3 region has 15 residues. In DNA, the CDR3 is TGTGCCAGTCGTACAGGGGTCAGCTCTGGAAACACCATATATTTT. Amino acids: CASRTGVSSGNTIYF.

The J gene is TRBJ2-7, the V gene TRBV18, with 11 bases identical to TRBD1. The CDR3 is made up of 13 amino acids. Unmatched junction bases numbered 4, after V lost 5 bases and J lost 7 bases. Germline values: CDR1 KGHSH, CDR2 LQKENI. CDR3 sequence: CASSSDRGLEQYF. The CDR3 DNA is TGTGCCAGCTCATCGGACAGGGGGCTTGAGCAGTACTTC.

This clone has just one count. CDR3 residues: CASSYGNSYEQYF. For the CDR3, the DNA is TGTGCCAGCAGTTACGGCAACTCCTACGAGCAGTACTTC. This chain uses TRBV6-5 with TRBJ2-7; D is undetermined. This CDR3 region has 13 residues. The germline V gene has CDR1 MNHEY and CDR2 SVGAGI. The ends were cut back, 2 bases at V and 0 bases at J, with 5 bases in the middle.

This rearrangement joins TRBV9 to TRBJ1-6; D not resolved. The germline V gene has CDR1 SGDLS and CDR2 YYNGEE. This CDR3 is built from 14 residues. V dropped 2 bases and J dropped 7 bases, with 10 bases sitting between them. CDR3 sequence reads: CASSVAGPNSPLHF. CDR3 in DNA: TGTGCCAGCAGCGTCGCGGGCCCCAATTCACCCCTCCACTTT.

The gene calls are TRBV6-1 and TRBJ2-1; D ambiguous. From germline, CDR1 is MNHNS and CDR2 SASEGT. V was clipped by 2 bases and J by 3 bases, with 8 bases between them. The CDR3 is made up of 14 amino acids. The CDR3 loop is CASSEQAGYNEQFF. Written as DNA, the CDR3 is TGTGCCAGCAGTGAACAGGCTGGCTACAATGAGCAGTTCTTC.

The V call is TRBV11-2, the J call TRBJ2-7; tentatively, D is TRBD2 (6 bases). Germline-derived CDR1 and CDR2 are SGHAT and FQNNGV. V lost 5 bases to trimming and J lost 0 bases, with 14 bases between them. The CDR3 runs 15 residues. The DNA of the CDR3 is TGTGCCAGCAGCCCGGGGGTCTCGAGCTCCTACGAGCAGTACTTC. It is translated as CASSPGVSSSYEQYF.

The V call is TRBV7-2, the J call TRBJ2-1, with 8 nucleotides matching TRBD1. The germline gives CDR1 SGHTA, CDR2 FQGNSA. The CDR3 has 14 amino acids. Trimming took 7 bases from V and 7 from J; bases not matched to a gene: 9. CDR3 sequence: CASTQRQGMNEQFF. The CDR3 DNA is TGTGCCAGCACCCAGCGACAGGGGATGAATGAGCAGTTCTTC.

This rearrangement joins TRBV5-4 to TRBJ2-2; TRBD1 might be the D (5 bases). Germline V gives CDR1 SGHNT, CDR2 YYREEE (reference sequence). The CDR3 has 18 residues. The V and J ends lost 0 bases and 1 base respectively, with 16 bases between them. The DNA for the CDR3 is TGTGCCAGCAGCTTGGTTCCAGGGTCTGATCTGAACACCGGGGAGCTGTTTTTT. It is translated as CASSLVPGSDLNTGELFF.

V is TRBV6-2 or TRBV6-3 and J is TRBJ1-2; a possible D gene is TRBD1 (6 bases). The V gene lost 3 bases and the J gene lost 4 bases, with 21 bases spanning the gap. Germline CDR1 MNHEY, CDR2 SVGEGT. This CDR3 region has 17 residues. The chain's CDR3 is CASSYWDTGLGGYGYTF. CDR3 in DNA: TGTGCCAGCAGTTATTGGGACACCGGCCTGGGTGGCTATGGCTACACCTTC.

This chain connects TRBV7-9 to TRBJ1-2; D is unresolved. CDR1 and CDR2 (germline): SEHNR, FQNEAQ (reference sequence). The CDR3 spans 12 residues. The V gene lost 5 bases and the J gene lost 10 bases, with 14 bases spanning the gap. The CDR3 coding sequence is TGTGCCAGCAGCCAACTGACTGAATCCTACACCTTC. It encodes CASSQLTESYTF.

Turning to this clone: Distinct nucleotide sequences in the sample also encode this CDR3. The chain has TRBV27 and TRBJ1-5, with TRBD1 matching 8 bases. The trim removed 2 bases at V and 5 bases at J, leaving 5 bases unmatched. The CDR3 spans 15 residues. Germline V CDR1 and CDR2: MNHEY, SMNVEV (reference sequence). DNA for the CDR3: TGTGCCAGCAGTTTAAGGCCAGGGGGCGATCAGCCCCAGCATTTT. It encodes CASSLRPGGDQPQHF.

The chain uses TRBV7-3 and TRBJ2-3, with 9 bases lining up with TRBD2. The CDR3 spans 15 residues. Germline CDR1 reads SGHTA; CDR2 reads FQGTGA. V was clipped by 4 bases and J by 5 bases; unmatched bases: 7. In DNA, the CDR3 is TGTGCCAGCAGCTCACTCGCGGGGGGGCGAGATACGCAGTATTTT. As protein: CASSSLAGGRDTQYF.